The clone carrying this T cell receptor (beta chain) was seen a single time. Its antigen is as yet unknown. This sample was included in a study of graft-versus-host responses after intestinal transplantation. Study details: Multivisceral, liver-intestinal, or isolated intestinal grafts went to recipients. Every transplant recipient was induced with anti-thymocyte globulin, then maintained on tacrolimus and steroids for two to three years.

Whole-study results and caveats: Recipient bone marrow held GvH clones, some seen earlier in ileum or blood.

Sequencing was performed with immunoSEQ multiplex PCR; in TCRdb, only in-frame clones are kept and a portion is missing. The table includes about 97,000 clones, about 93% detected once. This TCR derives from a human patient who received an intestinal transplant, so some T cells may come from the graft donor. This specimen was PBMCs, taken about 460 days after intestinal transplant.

The CDR3 DNA is TGTGCCAGCAGTTACGGGTCCGCGACCTATAATCAGCCCCAGCATTTT. As protein: CASSYGSATYNQPQHF. The chain is built from TRBV6-6 and TRBJ1-5; unclear D gene. CDR1 and CDR2 (germline): MNHNY, SVGAGI (reference sequence). The CDR3 has 16 amino acids. Trimming left V 2 bases short and J 4 bases short, with 15 bases between.